This is a list of T cell receptor beta chains from one sample in a study of beta chain features in type 1 diabetes. The method was immunoSEQ multiplex PCR; TCRdb's version includes in-frame clones alone and lacks a portion of them. The table includes a few hundred thousand clones, around 16% detected once. The material sequenced was naive CD4+ T cells from blood. The receptors derive from a woman in her late teens or twenties in good health. Each CDR3 is given without its conserved first and last residue. Fields, in order: V gene, J gene, CDR3 protein.

>TRBV29-1|TRBJ2-1
SVDLWREVGQF
>TRBV7-9|TRBJ2-2
ASSFTQSGTGELF
>TRBV28|TRBJ1-2
ASSVTGYDVAGYT
>TRBV29-1|TRBJ1-2
SVAQALYGYT
>TRBV27|TRBJ2-1
ASSDRGNEQF
>TRBV19|TRBJ1-5
ASAQRGGPNQPQH
>TRBV5-1|TRBJ2-2
ASSLANYRNTGELF
>TRBV11-2|TRBJ2-1
ASSLVWRNNEQF
>TRBV5-4|TRBJ1-2
ASSFYNREGSGYT
>TRBV18|TRBJ1-1
ASSGQGNTEAF
>TRBV14|TRBJ1-1
ASSQQGARTEAF
>TRBV18|TRBJ1-1
ASSPNRETTEAF
>TRBV6-6|TRBJ2-3
ASTLISPDTQY
>TRBV30|TRBJ2-7
AWVTSGLSYEQY
>TRBV7-7|TRBJ2-3
ASSLSSGFSTDTQY
>TRBV5-1|TRBJ2-6
ASSFRAGANVLT
>TRBV7-3|TRBJ2-2
ASSLGGQNTGELF
>TRBV29-1|TRBJ1-5
SVSFGTGDQPQH
>TRBV27|TRBJ2-1
ASSGLRAGRDNEQF
>TRBV5-1|TRBJ2-1
ASSVGTSGSRF
>TRBV7-8|TRBJ2-1
ASSGMGLKNEQF
>TRBV2|TRBJ2-7
ASSEAGNEQY
>TRBV6-6|TRBJ2-3
ASSPTADTQY
>TRBV6-6|TRBJ2-7
ASSYRQGSIHEQY
>TRBV19|TRBJ1-5
ASSIDLPNNQPQH
>TRBV19|TRBJ2-1
ASSMGLEYNEQF
>TRBV7-9|TRBJ1-2
ASTRSGGGYGYT
>TRBV25-1|TRBJ2-7
ASSALPAGNYEQY
>TRBV25-1|TRBJ2-3
ASSEPQRTQY